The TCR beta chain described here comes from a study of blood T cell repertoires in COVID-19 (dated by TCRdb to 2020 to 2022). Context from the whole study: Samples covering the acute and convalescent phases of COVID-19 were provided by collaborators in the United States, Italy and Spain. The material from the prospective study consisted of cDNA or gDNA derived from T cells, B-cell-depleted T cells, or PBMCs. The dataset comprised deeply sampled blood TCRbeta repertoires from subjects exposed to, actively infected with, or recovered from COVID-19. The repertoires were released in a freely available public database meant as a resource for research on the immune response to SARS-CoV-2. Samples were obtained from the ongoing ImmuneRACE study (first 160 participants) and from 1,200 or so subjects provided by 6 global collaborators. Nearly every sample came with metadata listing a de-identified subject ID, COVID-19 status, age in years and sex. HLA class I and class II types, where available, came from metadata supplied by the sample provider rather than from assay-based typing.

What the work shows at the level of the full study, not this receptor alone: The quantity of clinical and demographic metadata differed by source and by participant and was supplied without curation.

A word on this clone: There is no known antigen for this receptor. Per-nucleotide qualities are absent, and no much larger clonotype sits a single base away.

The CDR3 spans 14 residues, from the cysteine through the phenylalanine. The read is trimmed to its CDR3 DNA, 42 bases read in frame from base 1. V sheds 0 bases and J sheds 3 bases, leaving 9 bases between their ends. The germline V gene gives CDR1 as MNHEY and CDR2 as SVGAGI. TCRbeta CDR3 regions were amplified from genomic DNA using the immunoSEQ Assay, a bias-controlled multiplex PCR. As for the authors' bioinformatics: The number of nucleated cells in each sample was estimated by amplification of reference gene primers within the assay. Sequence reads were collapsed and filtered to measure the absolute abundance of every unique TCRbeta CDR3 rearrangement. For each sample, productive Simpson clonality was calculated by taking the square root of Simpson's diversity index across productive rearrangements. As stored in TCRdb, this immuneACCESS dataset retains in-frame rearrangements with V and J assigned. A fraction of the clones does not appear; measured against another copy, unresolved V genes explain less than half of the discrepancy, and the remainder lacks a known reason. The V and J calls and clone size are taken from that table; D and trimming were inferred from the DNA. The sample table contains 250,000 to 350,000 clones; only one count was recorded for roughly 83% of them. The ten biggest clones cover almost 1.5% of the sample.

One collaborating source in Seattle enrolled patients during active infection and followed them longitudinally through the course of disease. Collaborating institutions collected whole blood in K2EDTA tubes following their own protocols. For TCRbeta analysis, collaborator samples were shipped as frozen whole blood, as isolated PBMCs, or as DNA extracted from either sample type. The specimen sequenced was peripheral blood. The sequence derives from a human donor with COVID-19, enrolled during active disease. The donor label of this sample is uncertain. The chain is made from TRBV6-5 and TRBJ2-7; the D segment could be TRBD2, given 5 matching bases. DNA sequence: TGTGCCAGCAGTTACTCGAGGGCGGACTACGAGCAGTACTTC. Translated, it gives CASSYSRADYEQYF.